This entry lists 32 T cell receptor beta chains sequenced from one sample in a study of beta chain features in type 1 diabetes. The investigators reverse transcribed all of the isolated RNA, so they sequenced expressed TCRB transcripts. Only in-frame clones appear in the TCRdb table, and some are missing; sequencing was by immunoSEQ multiplex PCR. The sample includes hundreds of thousands of clones, 15% of them seen just once. Material: naive CD4+ T cells from blood. These receptors originate from a man between 18 and 29 years old in good health.

The chain carries TRBV5-6 and TRBJ2-3; D might be TRBD2 (5 bases). The V end lost 4 bases, the J end lost 0 bases, and 15 bases lay between the germline ends. Germline V gives CDR1 SGHDT, CDR2 YYEEEE. The CDR3 sequence is 16 residues long. DNA of the CDR3: TGTGCCAGCAGCCCCACGGGGTCCTCTAGCACAGATACGCAGTATTTT. It translates to CASSPTGSSSTDTQYF.

This clone was detected only a few times. CDR3 sequence: CASSFPFAVYGYTF. CDR3 in DNA: TGTGCCAGCAGCTTTCCCTTCGCAGTCTATGGCTACACCTTC. The chain employs TRBV11-3 and TRBJ1-2, with D uncertain. Between the trimmed V and J ends, which lost 3 bases and 4 bases, there was a span of 12 bases. CDR3 length: 14 amino acids. Germline CDR1 is SGHNT and CDR2 is YENEEA.

CDR3 in DNA: TGTGCCAGCAGCTCCCTGCCGGGGGGGCCTGAAGCTTTCTTT. It translates to CASSSLPGGPEAFF. The chain recombines TRBV2 with TRBJ1-1, with a tentative D call TRBD1 (6 bases). V was pared by 6 bases and J by 6 bases, with 17 bases between. Germline V gene sequence: CDR1 SNHLY, CDR2 FYNNEI. The CDR3 has 14 residues.

Concerning this clone: Within the sample, other DNA sequences also encode this same CDR3. V and J are TRBV28 and TRBJ2-7; D is undetermined. The length of the CDR3 is 12 residues. CDR1 and CDR2 (germline): MDHEN, SYDVKM. V was pared by 2 bases and J by 3 bases, with 5 bases between. CDR3 nucleotide sequence: TGTGCCAGCAGTTTACTATTCTACGAGCAGTACTTC. It codes for CASSLLFYEQYF.

V usage is TRBV28 and J usage is TRBJ2-1; 7 bases agree with TRBD2. V lost 6 bases, J lost 0 bases, and 2 bases stayed unmatched. The germline gives CDR1 MDHEN, CDR2 SYDVKM. CDR3 length: 14 residues. The CDR3 coding sequence is TGTGCCAGCAGCGGGGGGAGCTCCTACAATGAGCAGTTCTTC. Encoded protein: CASSGGSSYNEQFF.

This clone was observed a few times. The J gene is TRBJ1-2, the V gene TRBV6-5, with D hard to call. The CDR3 runs 13 residues. Germline CDR1 is MNHEY and CDR2 is SVGAGI. Trimming removed 5 bases at V and 5 bases at J, with 12 bases between. This CDR3 is CASSPPGAYGYTF. The CDR3 bases are TGTGCCAGCAGTCCTCCGGGCGCTTATGGCTACACCTTC.

Here the CDR3 reads CAWREQGRNGYTF. The CDR3 region has the DNA TGTGCCTGGAGGGAACAGGGGCGGAATGGCTACACCTTC. J is TRBJ1-2 and V is TRBV30; 7 positions agree with TRBD1. Germline CDR1 GTSNPN, CDR2 SVGIG (reference sequence). The CDR3 runs to 13 residues. V trimming: 3 bases; J trimming: 6 bases; junction bases outside the gene matches: 7.

This rearrangement joins TRBV27 to TRBJ1-2, with TRBD1 matching 8 bases. The CDR3 consists of 14 residues. V shed 4 bases and J 5 bases; nucleotides not matched to a gene: 6. Germline V gives CDR1 MNHEY, CDR2 SMNVEV (reference sequence). In nucleotides, the CDR3 is TGTGCCAGCAGTTACAACAGGGGGAGTTATGGCTACACCTTC. It is translated as CASSYNRGSYGYTF.

This chain uses TRBV28 with TRBJ2-6, with D uncertain. The CDR3 extends over 14 amino acids. The V end lost 4 bases, the J end lost 0 bases, and 4 bases lay between the germline ends. Germline loops: CDR1 MDHEN, CDR2 SYDVKM. This CDR3 is CASSWTSGANVLTF. DNA of the CDR3: TGTGCCAGCAGTTGGACCTCTGGGGCCAACGTCCTGACTTTC. Combining the CDR3 with reference TRBV28 and TRBJ2-6 gives the whole variable domain DVKVTQSSRYLVKRTGEKVFLECVQDMDHENMFWYRQDPGLGLRLIYFSYDVKMKEKGDIPEGYSVSREKKERFSLILESASTNQTSMYLCASSWTSGANVLTFGAGSRLTVL.

The sample holds a few counts of this clone. J is TRBJ1-2 and V is TRBV10-3, with 9 bases fitting TRBD1. With V trimmed by 4 bases and J by 9 bases, 3 bases remained unmatched. Germline CDR1 and CDR2: ENHRY and SYGVKD. This CDR3 region has 12 residues. In DNA form, the CDR3 reads TGTGCCATCAGTGGGGACAGGGAGAGCTACACCTTC. As protein: CAISGDRESYTF.

This clone was counted only a few times. The V call is TRBV7-2, the J call TRBJ2-2; 9 bases fit TRBD2. J was trimmed by 7 bases and V by 4 bases; bases with no gene match: 10. CDR3 length: 16 amino acids. Germline CDR1 and CDR2: SGHTA and FQGNSA. The CDR3 is CASSSPLGLAVGELFF. CDR3 coding DNA: TGTGCCAGCAGCTCTCCCCTGGGACTAGCCGTCGGGGAGCTGTTTTTT.

This clone was recorded a few times. The chain is built from TRBV28 and TRBJ2-3, with TRBD2 identical over 8 bases. With V trimmed by 8 bases and J by 3 bases, 1 base remained unmatched. Germline-derived CDR1 and CDR2 are MDHEN and SYDVKM. The CDR3 runs to 12 residues. The DNA for the CDR3 is TGTGCCAGCGGCGGGGGGACAGATACGCAGTATTTT. Its translation is CASGGGTDTQYF.

This clone was picked up a small number of times. This chain links TRBV7-2 with TRBJ2-7; the D gene is possibly TRBD1 (6 bases). Germline lookup yields CDR1 SGHTA and CDR2 FQGNSA. V was cut by 1 base and J by 2 bases, with 12 bases left in between. CDR3 length equals 15 residues. CDR3: CASSLVMTGAYEQYF. In DNA form, the CDR3 reads TGTGCCAGCAGCTTAGTCATGACAGGCGCCTACGAGCAGTACTTC.

The chain has TRBV7-4 and TRBJ1-4; 7 nucleotides line up with TRBD1. With V trimmed by 4 bases and J by 6 bases, 11 bases remained unmatched. CDR1 is SGHVT and CDR2 is SQSDAQ in the germline V gene. The CDR3 sequence is 16 residues long. CDR3: CASSSKPDRVHEKLFF. Here the CDR3 DNA reads TGTGCCAGCAGCTCCAAACCCGACAGGGTACATGAAAAACTGTTTTTT.

In this sample, this clone turned up a few times. The chain carries TRBV9 and TRBJ2-1, with D possibly being TRBD1 (5 bases). V was cut by 1 base and J by 7 bases, with 9 bases left in between. This CDR3 region has 13 residues. Germline V gives CDR1 SGDLS, CDR2 YYNGEE. The CDR3 bases are TGTGCCAGCAGCGTACAGGGCCGGAATGAGCAGTTCTTC. It yields the protein CASSVQGRNEQFF.

This clone was counted a few times. This chain links TRBV19 with TRBJ2-6; D unresolved. Trimming cost V 5 bases and J 4 bases, with 9 bases left between them. Germline assignment: CDR1 LNHDA and CDR2 SQIVND (reference sequence). This CDR3 contains 14 residues. CDR3 region: CASSHPPGANVLTF. As DNA, the CDR3 is TGTGCCAGTAGTCATCCGCCCGGGGCCAACGTCCTGACTTTC. Together with reference TRBV19 and TRBJ2-6, the CDR3 gives the full variable domain: DGGITQSPKYLFRKEGQNVTLSCEQNLNHDAMYWYRQDPGQGLRLIYYSQIVNDFQKGDIAEGYSVSREKKESFPLTVTSAQKNPTAFYLCASSHPPGANVLTFGAGSRLTVL.

The CDR3 protein is CASSLKGGDNQPQHF. The CDR3 coding sequence is TGCGCCAGCAGCTTAAAGGGGGGAGACAATCAGCCCCAGCATTTT. The chain is built from TRBV5-1 and TRBJ1-5, with D tentatively TRBD1 (6 bases). V lost 2 bases to trimming and J lost 3 bases, with 12 bases between them. The germline V gene encodes CDR1 SGHRS and CDR2 YFSETQ. The CDR3 is made up of 15 amino acids.

V and J are TRBV7-3 and TRBJ1-2; no clear D gene. Germline-derived CDR1 and CDR2 are SGHTA and FQGTGA. CDR3 size: 13 residues. V lost 2 bases and J 5 bases, leaving 9 bases between the germline ends. This CDR3 is CASSLGRRYGYTF. The DNA for the CDR3 is TGTGCCAGCAGCTTAGGCCGGCGGTATGGCTACACCTTC.

This chain connects TRBV9 to TRBJ2-5, with unresolved D. CDR3 size: 15 residues. The germline V gene has CDR1 SGDLS and CDR2 YYNGEE. With 7 bases removed from V and 5 bases from J, the gap between germline ends came to 21 bases. The CDR3 nucleotides are TGTGCCAGCGCCTCCTCGGGCCCGACCCGGGAGACCCAGTACTTC. The encoded protein is CASASSGPTRETQYF. Filled out from reference TRBV9 and TRBJ2-5, the complete variable domain reads DSGVTQTPKHLITATGQRVTLRCSPRSGDLSVYWYQQSLDQGLQFLIQYYNGEERAKGNILERFSAQQFPDLHSELNLSSLELGDSALYFCASASSGPTRETQYFGPGTRLLVL.

This clone showed up just a few times. The chain is built from TRBV9 and TRBJ1-2, with D possibly being TRBD1 (6 bases). V gave up 3 bases and J gave up 1 base, with 19 bases separating them. Germline lookup yields CDR1 SGDLS and CDR2 YYNGEE. The CDR3 is made up of 17 amino acids. The CDR3 loop reads CASSARGQGRHNYGYTF. In DNA form, the CDR3 reads TGTGCCAGCAGCGCCCGAGGGCAGGGGCGGCATAACTATGGCTACACCTTC. The full variable domain, with the rest looked up from reference TRBV9 and TRBJ1-2, is DSGVTQTPKHLITATGQRVTLRCSPRSGDLSVYWYQQSLDQGLQFLIQYYNGEERAKGNILERFSAQQFPDLHSELNLSSLELGDSALYFCASSARGQGRHNYGYTFGSGTRLTVV.

This clone appeared a few times. The chain recombines TRBV5-1 with TRBJ2-1, with D unclear. V lost 0 bases, J lost 3 bases, and 10 bases lay in between. Per the germline V gene, CDR1 is SGHRS and CDR2 is YFSETQ. The CDR3 consists of 15 residues. The CDR3 sequence: CASSLVTQLYNEQFF. CDR3 sequence (DNA): TGCGCCAGCAGCTTGGTGACCCAGCTCTACAATGAGCAGTTCTTC.

This clone was seen a single time. The gene calls are TRBV28 and TRBJ1-2; no clear D gene. CDR3 length: 13 amino acids. The ends were cut back, 7 bases at V and 4 bases at J, with 13 bases in the middle. Looked up from germline, CDR1 is MDHEN and CDR2 is SYDVKM. The CDR3: CASTPPASYGYTF. The CDR3 DNA is TGTGCCAGCACTCCACCTGCCTCCTATGGCTACACCTTC.

This clone was found a few times. The genes are TRBV5-6 and TRBJ1-2, with a possible D match to TRBD1 (5 bases). The CDR3 spans 15 residues. The germline V gene encodes CDR1 SGHDT and CDR2 YYEEEE. The V and J ends lost 2 bases and 8 bases respectively, with 19 bases between them. The CDR3, as DNA: TGTGCCAGCAGCTTACCTGGGGACGGCTTCGGAGGCTACACCTTC. The encoded protein is CASSLPGDGFGGYTF.

This clone was counted between two and nine times. The chain uses TRBV10-3 and TRBJ2-7; 8 positions agree with TRBD1. The germline V gene encodes CDR1 ENHRY and CDR2 SYGVKD. V shed 11 bases, J shed 1 base, and the junction held 16 bases outside the gene matches. The CDR3 contains 16 residues. The CDR3 loop reads CAASYGSGTGSYEQYF. The CDR3 nucleotides read TGTGCCGCCTCTTATGGGTCCGGGACAGGTTCCTACGAGCAGTACTTC.

As for this clone: The sample carries other DNA sequences with the same CDR3. This chain joins TRBV30 and TRBJ1-2, with D hard to call. The CDR3 totals 13 residues. Germline V lookup: CDR1 GTSNPN, CDR2 SVGIG (reference sequence). The V gene lost 0 bases and the J gene lost 2 bases, with 7 bases spanning the gap. The CDR3 sequence is CAWSVAGNYGYTF. Written as DNA, the CDR3 is TGTGCCTGGAGTGTCGCGGGAAACTATGGCTACACCTTC. Filled out from reference TRBV30 and TRBJ1-2, the complete variable domain reads SQTIHQWPATLVQPVGSPLSLECTVEGTSNPNLYWYRQAAGRGLQLLFYSVGIGQISSEVPQNLSASRPQDRQFILSSKKLLLSDSGFYLCAWSVAGNYGYTFGSGTRLTVV.

This chain joins TRBV9 and TRBJ2-2; possibly TRBD2 for D (7 bases). The ends were cut back, 6 bases at V and 1 base at J, with 13 bases in the middle. CDR1 SGDLS and CDR2 YYNGEE come from the germline V gene. The CDR3 sequence is 15 residues long. The chain's CDR3 is CASIRGGLNTGELFF. The CDR3 coding sequence is TGTGCCAGCATCCGCGGGGGCTTGAACACCGGGGAGCTGTTTTTT.

As for this clone: Other DNA sequences of this sample code for an identical CDR3. The rearrangement joins TRBV5-1 to TRBJ1-2; possibly TRBD1 for D (5 bases). Germline CDR1 is SGHRS and CDR2 is YFSETQ. V was shortened by 0 bases and J by 2 bases, with 8 bases between the two germline ends. The CDR3 extends over 14 amino acids. CDR3 DNA: TGCGCCAGCAGCTTGGCCGGGGGAAACTATGGCTACACCTTC. It specifies CASSLAGGNYGYTF.

The V call is TRBV5-4, the J call TRBJ2-3, with D perhaps TRBD2 (6 bases). There are 14 residues in the CDR3. The V gene lost 0 bases and the J gene lost 6 bases, with 11 bases spanning the gap. The germline CDR1 and CDR2 sequences are SGHNT and YYREEE (reference sequence). The CDR3 region is CASSLAGVPDTQYF. DNA of the CDR3: TGTGCCAGCAGCTTGGCGGGAGTCCCCGATACGCAGTATTTT.

This clone has more than one count but fewer than ten. The chain joins TRBV15 to TRBJ2-1; 13 bases line up with TRBD2. The germline V gene encodes CDR1 LNHNV and CDR2 YYDKDF (reference sequence). The CDR3 is 15 residues long. With V trimmed by 7 bases and J by 3 bases, 3 bases remained unmatched. The DNA for the CDR3 is TGTGCCACCACCCGGACTAGCGGGGGCTACAATGAGCAGTTCTTC. Protein: CATTRTSGGYNEQFF.

The CDR3 sequence: CASSQETGHGYTF. As DNA, the CDR3 is TGCGCCAGCAGCCAAGAGACAGGGCATGGCTACACCTTC. This chain joins TRBV4-3 and TRBJ1-2; 7 bases are shared with TRBD1. V shed 0 bases, J shed 6 bases, and the junction held 1 base outside the gene matches. Per germline, CDR1 LGHNA and CDR2 YSLEER. The length of the CDR3 is 13 residues.

This clone was detected a few times. This chain joins TRBV6-1 and TRBJ2-1; possibly TRBD1 for D (5 bases). The CDR3 has 15 residues. Trimming removed 3 bases from V and 7 bases from J, with 16 bases in between. Looked up from germline, CDR1 is MNHNS and CDR2 is SASEGT. In DNA form, the CDR3 reads TGTGCCAGCAGTGAGGGGCAGGCCCTTGGGAATGAGCAGTTCTTC. Its protein product is CASSEGQALGNEQFF.

The V and J genes are TRBV7-2 and TRBJ2-7; TRBD1 aligns across 9 bases. CDR1 and CDR2 (germline): SGHTA, FQGNSA. V lost 3 bases and J lost 5; bases outside the gene matches: 8. The CDR3 has 15 amino acids. The CDR3 protein is CASSFPGDRVDEQYF. For the CDR3, the DNA is TGTGCCAGCAGCTTCCCCGGGGACAGGGTCGACGAGCAGTACTTC.